The present T cell receptor beta chain was sequenced within a study of blood T cell repertoires in COVID-19. As for the study in general: PBMCs, B-cell-depleted T cells, or T cells were the source of the cDNA or gDNA that made up the material.

Original data processing: Reference gene primers were amplified, and this amplification served to estimate nucleated cell counts. Assay: immunoSEQ multiplex PCR; the TCRdb copy retains only in-frame clones and omits some. V, J and clone size were drawn from that table, and D and trimming were deduced from the DNA. The table includes under 75,000 clones, approximately 86% detected once. CDR3 length equals 15 residues. With 7 bases removed from V and 3 bases from J, the gap between germline ends came to 19 bases. Germline CDR1 reads MNHEY; CDR2 reads SVGAGI. The chain combines TRBV6-5 with TRBJ2-7, with D possibly TRBD2 on 6 matching bases. The specimen was peripheral blood. The sequence derives from a woman of 80 years or more with active COVID-19. CDR3 sequence: CASNSAGTANYEQYF. CDR3 nucleotides: TGTGCCAGCAATTCTGCCGGGACTGCCAACTACGAGCAGTACTTC.